This record covers a single T cell receptor beta chain. The data were produced by immunoSEQ multiplex PCR, yet TCRdb's version contains in-frame clones alone and is incomplete. The data contain fewer than 200,000 clones, about four fifths of them singletons. This entry comes from a study of blood T cell repertoires in COVID-19. Overall study: In each case, the material was cDNA or gDNA derived from T cells, B-cell-depleted T cells, or PBMCs.

The V gene's germline CDR1 is MNHEY and CDR2 SVGAGI. J gave up 5 bases and V 6 bases, and 5 bases lay outside the gene matches. The CDR3 length is 14 residues. This receptor was identified in a man between 60 and 70 years old with acute or convalescent COVID-19. The material sequenced was peripheral blood. The chain combines TRBV6-5 with TRBJ2-2; 8 nucleotides match TRBD1. The chain's CDR3 is CASRLDRGTGELFF. In nucleotides, the CDR3 is TGTGCCAGCAGACTTGACAGGGGAACCGGGGAGCTGTTTTTT.